This T cell receptor (beta chain) derives from a study of monozygotic twins with inflammatory bowel disease. Notes on the study in general: Heterogeneous immunosuppressive treatment regimens may have introduced variability into patient repertoires. Sharing of clonotypes with others was lower in IBD patients than in healthy twins, and this was especially so with disease activity.

The CDR3 is made up of 14 amino acids. The V gene's germline CDR1 is MNHNS and CDR2 SASEGT. With respect to this clonotype: As yet, its antigen is unknown.

The UMIs contained a 6-nucleotide sample barcode. They were added by template switching during cDNA synthesis. Each CDR3 protein gets one entry in TCRdb, which reprocessed the 5' RACE reads and gives no DNA. This sample contains a few hundred thousand distinct CDR3 sequences. The TCR was taken from a human donor with ulcerative colitis or Crohn's disease, or a healthy co-twin of an affected twin (not recorded which). Sequencing was done on a sample of blood. The gene calls are TRBV6-1 and TRBJ1-1. The CDR3 is CASKRDGRSTEAFF.